The 4 T cell receptor beta chains in this list originate from one sample, sequenced in a study of T cells in localized non-small cell lung cancer. Sequencing was performed with immunoSEQ multiplex PCR; in TCRdb, only in-frame clones are kept and a portion is missing. The sample yields over 15,000 clones, around 87% seen once. The sample consisted of peripheral blood mononuclear cells, taken before any cancer treatment. These receptors were obtained from a male donor older than 55 with stage II lung adenocarcinoma.

The CDR3 loop is CASSQLRDWNGLFF. For the CDR3, the DNA is TGTGCCAGCAGCCAATTGAGGGACTGGAACGGACTGTTTTTT. The genes are TRBV7-9 and TRBJ1-4, with a weak D call TRBD1 (5 bases). There are 14 residues in the CDR3. Germline CDR1 is SEHNR and CDR2 is FQNEAQ (reference sequence). The germline V and J ends were trimmed by 5 bases and 13 bases, with 20 bases remaining between them.

The V and J genes are TRBV11-3 and TRBJ2-1, with 9 bases that match TRBD2. The CDR3 runs to 16 residues. V trimming: 3 bases; J trimming: 8 bases; junction bases outside the gene matches: 11. The germline V gene has CDR1 SGHNT and CDR2 YENEEA. CDR3 residues: CASSFGGTSLNDEQFF. The DNA for the CDR3 is TGTGCCAGCAGCTTTGGTGGGACTAGCTTAAATGATGAGCAGTTCTTC.

This clone appeared a few times. This sequence joins TRBV7-9 and TRBJ2-3, with D unresolved. CDR3 length: 15 amino acids. Germline CDR1 SEHNR, CDR2 FQNEAQ (reference sequence). V lost 6 bases to trimming and J lost 1 base, with 14 bases between them. The CDR3 protein is CASRTGPRGTDTQYF. CDR3 DNA: TGTGCCAGCAGAACCGGGCCCCGGGGCACAGATACGCAGTATTTT.

This clone was found once. The chain recombines TRBV2 with TRBJ1-2; the match to TRBD1 covers 10 bases. J gave up 5 bases and V 6 bases, and 6 bases lay outside the gene matches. The CDR3 totals 14 residues. Germline CDR1 is SNHLY and CDR2 is FYNNEI. The CDR3 DNA is TGTGCCAGCAGGGATGGGGACAGGGGATATGGCTACACCTTC. This codes for CASRDGDRGYGYTF.